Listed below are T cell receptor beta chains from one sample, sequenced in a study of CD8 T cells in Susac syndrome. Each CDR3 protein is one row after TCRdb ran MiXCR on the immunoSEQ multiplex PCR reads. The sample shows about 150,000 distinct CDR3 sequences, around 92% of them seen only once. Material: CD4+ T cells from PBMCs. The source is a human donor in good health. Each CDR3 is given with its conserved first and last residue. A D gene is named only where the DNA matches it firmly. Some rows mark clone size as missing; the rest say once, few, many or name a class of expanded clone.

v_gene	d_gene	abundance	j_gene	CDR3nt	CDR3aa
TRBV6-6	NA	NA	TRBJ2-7	TGTGCCAGCAGTTACTCGAAGGGCCTGCCCGGGCAGTACTTC	CASSYSKGLPGQYF
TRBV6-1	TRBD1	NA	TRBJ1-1	TGTGCCAGCAGCGCCGCCTTTCAGGGGGCTGACACTGAAGCTTTCTTT	CASSAAFQGADTEAFF
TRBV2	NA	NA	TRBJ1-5	TGTGCCAGCACCCGGGGCGAATACAATCAGCCCCAGCATTTT	CASTRGEYNQPQHF
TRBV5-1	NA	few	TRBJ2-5	TGCGCCAGCAGCTTGGACAGTCGGCTAGAGACCCAGTACTTC	CASSLDSRLETQYF
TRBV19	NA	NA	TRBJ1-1	TGTGCCAGTATTGGTTACACCGATAGGGCTTTCTTT	CASIGYTDRAFF
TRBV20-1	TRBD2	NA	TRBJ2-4	TGCAGTGCTAGCGTCGGTAGCGGGGGCCCCGATGCGCGGGAGTACTTC	CSASVGSGGPDAREYF
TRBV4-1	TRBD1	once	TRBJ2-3	TGCGCCAGCAGCCCCCGCCAGGGGGCTGAGACAGATACGCAGTATTTT	CASSPRQGAETDTQYF
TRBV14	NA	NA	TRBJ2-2	TGTGCCAGCAGCCAAGGGATAGGGCGTCTACAGAACACCGGGGAGCTGTTTTTT	CASSQGIGRLQNTGELFF
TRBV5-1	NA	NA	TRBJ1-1	TGCGCCAGCAGCGTCCGGTTCGCCGAGGGAGCTTTCTTT	CASSVRFAEGAFF
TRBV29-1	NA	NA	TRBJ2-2	TGCAGCGGGGGACAGAACACCGGGGAGCTGTTTTTT	CSGGQNTGELFF